This T cell receptor beta chain was recorded in a study of blood T cell repertoires in COVID-19. Study summary: The study drew acute and convalescent COVID-19 samples from the United States, Italy and Spain. From T cells, B-cell-depleted T cells, or PBMCs came the material, which was cDNA or gDNA.

In the original analysis: Reference gene primers were amplified, and this amplification served to estimate nucleated cell counts. The table came from immunoSEQ multiplex PCR; TCRdb's copy has only in-frame clones and leaves some out. The DNA gave D and trimming, while V, J and clone size come from that table. The sample includes approximately 220,000 clones, about 83% of them seen just once. This clone was found a few times. At the DNA level, this CDR3 is encoded by other sequences in the same sample as well. What was sequenced was peripheral blood. This receptor was taken from a woman aged 50 to 60 with acute or convalescent COVID-19.

The CDR3, as DNA: TGTGCCAGCAGCAGACAGGGCCCCTACGAGCAGTACTTC. It translates to CASSRQGPYEQYF. The rearrangement uses TRBV27 and TRBJ2-7, with 7 bases lining up with TRBD1. CDR3 length equals 13 residues. Germline trimming cut 6 bases from V and 2 bases from J; bases unmatched to any gene: 4. Looked up from germline, CDR1 is MNHEY and CDR2 is SMNVEV (reference sequence).